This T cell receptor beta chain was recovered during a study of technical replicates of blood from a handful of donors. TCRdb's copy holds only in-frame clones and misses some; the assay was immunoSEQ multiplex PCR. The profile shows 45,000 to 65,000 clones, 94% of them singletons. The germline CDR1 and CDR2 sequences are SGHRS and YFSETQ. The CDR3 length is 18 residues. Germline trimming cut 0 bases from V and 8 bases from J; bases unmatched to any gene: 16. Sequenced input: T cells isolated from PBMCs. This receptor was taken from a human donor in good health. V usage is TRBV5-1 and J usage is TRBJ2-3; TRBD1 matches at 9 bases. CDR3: CASSLDGTGRSSRGTQYF. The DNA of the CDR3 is TGCGCCAGCAGCTTGGACGGGACAGGGAGATCCTCACGGGGTACGCAGTATTTT.